The subject of this entry is one T cell receptor (beta chain). Its antigen is unknown. From germline, CDR1 is DFQATT and CDR2 SNEGSKA (reference sequence). The ends were cut back, 7 bases at V and 10 bases at J, with 21 bases in the middle. CDR3 length: 13 residues. This sample is drawn from a study of T-cell reconstitution after alpha-beta-depleted transplantation in children. The TCRbeta library incorporated unique molecular identifiers. TCRdb redid the calling of the PCR reads with MiXCR, one entry per CDR3 protein. In the table there are approximately 250,000 distinct CDR3 sequences, over 20% of which are singletons. Findings and limits, study-wide: Recipient T cells and thymic progenitors that survived were the source of the high TCRbeta diversity seen at day 60 in some patients. Counts and diversity of T cells one year after transplant came mostly from newly produced T cells. Expanded graft clones numbering several hundred reportedly gave rise to alpha-beta T cells about two months after transplant.

This chain uses TRBV20-1 with TRBJ2-3; D is perhaps TRBD1 or TRBD2 (6 bases each). The TCR was taken from a girl aged 2 to 9 with Fanconi anemia, due to receive a stem cell transplant. The sample here was PBMCs, taken before TCRalphabeta/CD19-depleted stem cell transplant. This CDR3 is CSVLYGGRSSQYF. The DNA of the CDR3 is TGCAGTGTACTGTATGGGGGGCGGTCGTCGCAGTATTTT.